Below are 27 T cell receptor beta chains sequenced from a single sample in a study of cytomegalovirus exposure and HLA in healthy donors. Both 60 Vbeta primers and 13 Jbeta primers went into the PCR. Using immunoSEQ multiplex PCR, the repertoire was profiled, and TCRdb retains in-frame clones only, with some absent. The table records fewer than 200,000 clones, 70% to 80% of them present only once. The sample consisted of PBMCs. The receptors here all came from a man aged 55 to 70 in good health and CMV-seronegative.

This clone showed up just a few times. V usage is TRBV4-1 and J usage is TRBJ2-6, with 7 bases identical to TRBD2. This CDR3 is 14 amino acids long. Trimming cost V 6 bases and J 4 bases; bases outside gene matches: 3. The germline V gene encodes CDR1 MGHRA and CDR2 YSYEKL. In DNA, the CDR3 is TGCGCCAGCAGGGGGGGGTACGGGGCCAACGTCCTGACTTTC. Translating gives CASRGGYGANVLTF.

The CDR3 bases are TGTGCCAGCAGTGAACAATTGTACACTGAAGCTTTCTTT. Amino acids: CASSEQLYTEAFF. The chain carries TRBV2 and TRBJ1-1; D gene ambiguous. With 2 bases removed from V and 3 bases from J, the gap between germline ends came to 7 bases. This CDR3 contains 13 residues. From germline, CDR1 is SNHLY and CDR2 FYNNEI. Full variable domain (rest looked up from reference TRBV2 and TRBJ1-1): EPEVTQTPSHQVTQMGQEVILRCVPISNHLYFYWYRQILGQKVEFLVSFYNNEISEKSEIFDDQFSVERPDGSNFTLKIRSTKLEDSAMYFCASSEQLYTEAFFGQGTRLTVV.

The chain uses TRBV30 and TRBJ1-1, with D tentatively TRBD1 (5 bases). The CDR3 length is 13 residues. Germline V gene lookup returns CDR1 GTSNPN and CDR2 SVGIG (reference sequence). With 3 bases removed from V and 0 bases from J, the gap between germline ends came to 8 bases. The CDR3 DNA is TGTGCCTGGAGCGGGGGGATGAACACTGAAGCTTTCTTT. The encoded protein is CAWSGGMNTEAFF.

This clone was seen only a few times. The chain recombines TRBV5-1 with TRBJ1-1; D perhaps matches TRBD1 (5 bases). V gave up 1 base and J gave up 4 bases, with 17 bases separating them. The CDR3 contains 16 residues. Per germline, CDR1 SGHRS and CDR2 YFSETQ. The CDR3 sequence is CASSLSMGGGITEAFF. For the CDR3, the DNA is TGCGCCAGCAGCTTGTCGATGGGGGGAGGCATCACTGAAGCTTTCTTT.

On this clone itself: The junction does not match germline at one end; this may be a read error. In DNA form, the CDR3 reads TGTGCCAGCGATCGTGACACATGGGGCTATGGCTACCCCTTC. It translates to CASDRDTWGYGYPF. This chain connects TRBV6-1 to TRBJ1-2; D possibly corresponds to TRBD1 (5 bases). Germline values: CDR1 MNHNS, CDR2 SASEGT. The CDR3 spans 14 residues.

About this clone: One end of the junction varies from germline; a read error may be responsible. CDR3 residues: CAASIGAGDGYGYPF. The CDR3, as DNA: TGTGCCGCCTCCATTGGGGCAGGGGATGGCTATGGCTACCCCTTC. This chain uses TRBV5-4 with TRBJ1-2, with a possible D match to TRBD1 (6 bases). Germline V lookup: CDR1 SGHNT, CDR2 YYREEE (reference sequence). The CDR3 has 15 amino acids.

The CDR3 coding sequence is TGTGCCAGCAGTGAAACTTACCAACCCCCCACAGGGGCGCAGCAGCCCCAGCATTTT. It is translated as CASSETYQPPTGAQQPQHF. The chain links TRBV6-1 to TRBJ1-5; 7 nucleotides line up with TRBD1. The length of the CDR3 is 19 residues. Losses at the gene ends were 2 bases for V and 7 bases for J; bases not matched to a gene: 20. From germline, CDR1 is MNHNS and CDR2 SASEGT.

The CDR3 sequence is CATRYRGSSNQPQHF. CDR3 DNA sequence: TGTGCCACCCGGTACAGGGGGAGTTCCAATCAGCCCCAGCATTTT. This chain uses TRBV27 with TRBJ1-5, with 8 nucleotides matching TRBD1. The CDR3 runs 15 residues. The germline V gene has CDR1 MNHEY and CDR2 SMNVEV (reference sequence). Trimming took 10 bases from V and 3 from J; bases not matched to a gene: 11.

The V and J genes are TRBV2 and TRBJ2-5; 10 nucleotides match TRBD1. Germline V gene lookup returns CDR1 SNHLY and CDR2 FYNNEI. The CDR3 runs to 15 residues. Trimming took 5 bases from V and 5 from J; bases not matched to a gene: 8. This chain's CDR3 is CASSTRQGAWETQYF. The CDR3 DNA follows: TGTGCCAGCAGTACCCGACAGGGGGCGTGGGAGACCCAGTACTTC.

The CDR3 coding sequence is TGCAGCGTTGAACGGAGCTCCTACAATGAGCAGTTCTTC. This translates into CSVERSSYNEQFF. The chain combines TRBV29-1 with TRBJ2-1; unclear D gene. The V and J ends lost 2 bases and 0 bases respectively, with 5 bases between them. The CDR3 totals 13 residues. Per germline, CDR1 SQVTM and CDR2 ANQGSEA.

V usage is TRBV30 and J usage is TRBJ2-1, with D maybe TRBD2 (5 bases). Germline CDR1 and CDR2: GTSNPN and SVGIG (reference sequence). The V end lost 1 base, the J end lost 5 bases, and 6 bases lay between the germline ends. The CDR3 is 12 amino acids. CDR3 nucleotide sequence: TGTGCCTGGAGTGGGCGGGACAATGAGCAGTTCTTC. This translates into CAWSGRDNEQFF.

The V gene is TRBV7-9, the J gene TRBJ1-3; 8 bases agree with TRBD1. The V segment lost 6 bases and the J segment 2 bases; nucleotides outside the gene matches: 3. The CDR3 length is 14 residues. Germline V CDR1 and CDR2: SEHNR, FQNEAQ (reference sequence). CDR3 amino acids: CASSQGQAGNTIYF. The CDR3 nucleotides read TGTGCCAGCAGTCAGGGACAGGCTGGAAACACCATATATTTT.

The V gene is TRBV6-5, the J gene TRBJ2-7; a weak D match, TRBD2 (5 bases). From germline, CDR1 is MNHEY and CDR2 SVGAGI. V was pared by 5 bases and J by 3 bases, with 14 bases between. This CDR3 comprises 14 residues. The CDR3 nucleotides read TGTGCCAGCAGTGAACCGGGGATCGTCTACGAGCAGTACTTC. Residues: CASSEPGIVYEQYF.

This chain uses TRBV10-3 with TRBJ1-1, with D possibly TRBD1 on 6 matching bases. Trimming pared 6 bases from V and 6 bases from J, leaving 11 bases between. This CDR3 has 12 amino acids. Germline assignment: CDR1 ENHRY and CDR2 SYGVKD. This chain's CDR3 is CAIRDSEPEAFF. For the CDR3, the DNA is TGTGCCATCAGGGACAGTGAGCCTGAAGCTTTCTTT.

The V gene is TRBV29-1, the J gene TRBJ1-4; D not resolved. CDR3 length: 13 amino acids. CDR1 and CDR2 from the germline V gene are SQVTM and ANQGSEA. The V end was cut by 0 bases, the J end by 6 bases, with 8 bases between. Written as DNA, the CDR3 is TGCAGCGTTGAAGATCTGAGCGATGAAAAACTGTTTTTT. Its translation: CSVEDLSDEKLFF.

The rearrangement links TRBV5-6 to TRBJ1-2; 7 bases agree with TRBD1. J gave up 9 bases and V 0 bases, and 8 bases lay outside the gene matches. The germline V gene encodes CDR1 SGHDT and CDR2 YYEEEE. The CDR3 sequence is 14 residues long. In DNA, the CDR3 is TGTGCCAGCAGCTTGGGGACAGGCCGCCGGAGCTACACCTTC. Protein: CASSLGTGRRSYTF.

The V gene is TRBV9, the J gene TRBJ1-2; 7 nucleotides align to TRBD1. The CDR3 has 15 amino acids. V was clipped by 0 bases and J by 7 bases; unmatched bases: 9. Germline-derived CDR1 and CDR2 are SGDLS and YYNGEE. The DNA of the CDR3 is TGTGCCAGCAGCGTAGCTAGAACCGGACAGGCTGGCTACACCTTC. Protein product: CASSVARTGQAGYTF. Drawing the rest from reference TRBV9 and TRBJ1-2, the complete variable domain is DSGVTQTPKHLITATGQRVTLRCSPRSGDLSVYWYQQSLDQGLQFLIQYYNGEERAKGNILERFSAQQFPDLHSELNLSSLELGDSALYFCASSVARTGQAGYTFGSGTRLTVV.

The chain joins TRBV6-6 to TRBJ2-1; 9 bases map to TRBD1. The CDR3 is 15 residues long. Germline CDR1 and CDR2: MNHNY and SVGAGI (reference sequence). With 2 bases clipped from V and 5 bases from J, the junction kept 4 bases outside the gene matches. The CDR3 reads CASSYAQGANNEQFF. Written as DNA, the CDR3 is TGTGCCAGCAGTTACGCACAGGGGGCTAACAATGAGCAGTTCTTC.

This chain uses TRBV19 with TRBJ1-1; 7 bases match TRBD1. The ends lost 8 bases at V and 0 bases at J; junction bases unmatched: 12. The CDR3 runs 16 residues. Germline CDR1 is LNHDA and CDR2 is SQIVND (reference sequence). As DNA, the CDR3 is TGTGCCAGTCAGGTCACAGGGGACGTAGTGAACACTGAAGCTTTCTTT. As protein: CASQVTGDVVNTEAFF.

The chain employs TRBV7-9 and TRBJ2-5; TRBD1 might be the D (5 bases). The CDR3 loop spans 14 amino acids. V was clipped by 3 bases and J by 5 bases, with 13 bases between them. Germline-derived CDR1 and CDR2 are SEHNR and FQNEAQ (reference sequence). In DNA form, the CDR3 reads TGTGCCAGCAGCTTCAGTAGGGGTGGGGAGACCCAGTACTTC. Its translation is CASSFSRGGETQYF.

The V and J genes are TRBV30 and TRBJ1-1; D uncertain. Trimming pared 0 bases from V and 1 base from J, leaving 15 bases between. Per the germline V gene, CDR1 is GTSNPN and CDR2 is SVGIG (reference sequence). The CDR3 is 16 residues long. The CDR3 loop reads CAWSVLDRQANTEAFF. CDR3 sequence (DNA): TGTGCCTGGAGTGTACTTGATAGGCAGGCGAACACTGAAGCTTTCTTT. The full variable domain, in which reference TRBV30 and TRBJ1-1 provide the parts outside the CDR3, is SQTIHQWPATLVQPVGSPLSLECTVEGTSNPNLYWYRQAAGRGLQLLFYSVGIGQISSEVPQNLSASRPQDRQFILSSKKLLLSDSGFYLCAWSVLDRQANTEAFFGQGTRLTVV.

This clone was detected once. V gene TRBV7-3 combines with J gene TRBJ2-1; 9 positions agree with TRBD2. This CDR3 comprises 15 residues. V was clipped by 2 bases and J by 2 bases; unmatched bases: 1. Germline V CDR1 and CDR2: SGHTA, FQGTGA. CDR3 amino acids: CASSLLAGAYNEQFF. As DNA, the CDR3 is TGTGCCAGCAGCTTATTAGCGGGAGCCTACAATGAGCAGTTCTTC.

In the case of this clone: Mismatch with germline at one junction end may stem from a read error. The J gene is TRBJ2-2, the V gene TRBV19; 8 bases map to TRBD1. Germline CDR1 LNHDA, CDR2 SQIVND (reference sequence). This CDR3 has 16 amino acids. CDR3 in DNA: TGTGCCAGTAGTCCCACCCGGACAGGGAACCCCGGGGAGCTGTTTTTT. Protein product: CASSPTRTGNPGELFF. The whole variable domain, remainder taken from reference TRBV19 and TRBJ2-2, is DGGITQSPKYLFRKEGQNVTLSCEQNLNHDAMYWYRQDPGQGLRLIYYSQIVNDFQKGDIAEGYSVSREKKESFPLTVTSAQKNPTAFYLCASSPTRTGNPGELFFGEGSRLTVL.

This sequence joins TRBV7-9 and TRBJ2-3; 7 bases fit TRBD1. Trimming at V came to 5 bases and at J to 2 bases, leaving 4 bases not matched to a gene. Per the germline V gene, CDR1 is SEHNR and CDR2 is FQNEAQ (reference sequence). This CDR3 has 14 amino acids. The CDR3 DNA follows: TGTGCCAGCAGCCCTGGGACAGTCACAGATACGCAGTATTTT. This encodes CASSPGTVTDTQYF.

The sample holds one count of this clone. This chain links TRBV5-1 with TRBJ2-5; possible D gene TRBD2, 6 bases. Germline CDR1 and CDR2: SGHRS and YFSETQ. With 3 bases removed from V and 5 bases from J, the gap between germline ends came to 14 bases. The CDR3 consists of 14 residues. The CDR3 loop reads CASSSEGRSETQYF. CDR3 DNA sequence: TGCGCCAGCAGCTCGGAGGGGCGGAGTGAGACCCAGTACTTC.

This chain connects TRBV6-5 to TRBJ1-5, with 8 positions matching TRBD1. V was pared by 6 bases and J by 0 bases, with 4 bases of the junction left unmatched. From germline, CDR1 is MNHEY and CDR2 SVGAGI. This CDR3 has 15 amino acids. The DNA of the CDR3 is TGTGCCAGCAGAGACAGGGGAGGTAGCAATCAGCCCCAGCATTTT. Amino acid sequence: CASRDRGGSNQPQHF.

The chain employs TRBV5-5 and TRBJ1-4, with D unresolved. Trimming removed 0 bases from V and 8 bases from J, with 11 bases in between. From germline, CDR1 is SGHKS and CDR2 YYEKEE (reference sequence). This CDR3 spans 14 amino acids. DNA of the CDR3: TGTGCCAGCAGCTTGGGATCACTCCGGGAAAAACTGTTTTTT. It is translated as CASSLGSLREKLFF.